This TCR beta chain was found in a study of blood T cells in healthy people across ages. The CDR3 contains 15 residues. Germline V gene sequence: CDR1 SEHNR, CDR2 FQNEAQ (reference sequence). V was pared by 5 bases and J by 11 bases, with 24 bases between. Points from the study as a whole: The long-lived group displayed more naive CD4+ cells, plus higher diversity, than the aged donors did. The fall in TCR beta diversity per million T cells was roughly linear with age. With donor CMV status unknown, expanded clonotype changes were possibly confounded.

Points on this clonotype: Its antigen is currently unknown.

Then a second PCR, running roughly 7 to 11 cycles, was carried out with a sample-barcoded 5' primer and a J-beta primer mix. TCRdb independently ran MiXCR on the 5' RACE reads; one entry per CDR3 protein. The sample lists 750,000 to 950,000 distinct CDR3 sequences; 53% were seen once. The V gene is TRBV7-9, the J gene TRBJ2-5; the D gene could be TRBD1 or TRBD2 (5 bases each). The source is an elderly man in good health. Material: blood. The CDR3 DNA sequence: TGTGCCAGCAGCACCTTTCGGGGTCCCATAGGGGAGCAGTACTTC. It specifies CASSTFRGPIGEQYF.